Below, 8 T cell receptor delta chains from the same sample are listed, as sequenced in a study of γδ T cells in repeated Plasmodium falciparum infection. TCRdb applied CATT to the multiplex PCR reads for clone calling. This repertoire shows 75,000 to 95,000 delta-chain clones, roughly 0.98% found once; its top ten account for around a tenth. Bulk repertoires came from Vgamma9/Vdelta2+ or Vdelta2-negative gammadelta T cells flow-sorted from PBMC. Sequences were obtained from gamma-delta T cells from blood. These receptors were collected from a pool of human donors (malaria-infected and uninfected, not separated).

A remark on this clone: TCRdb's protein for this DNA is that of a much larger clone and differs from the translation at residue 16, likely a read error; the protein shown is the DNA translation. The chain uses TRDV1 and TRDJ1, with a tentative D call TRDD3 (9 bases). The J gene was not available in TCRdb and was assigned here by matching the DNA to germline segments. Germline values: CDR1 TSWWSYY, CDR2 QGS. The CDR3 loop spans 20 amino acids. V was clipped by 1 base and J by 7 bases, with 31 bases between them. This CDR3 is CALGEPNDFLQPGGSFKLIF. CDR3 bases: TGTGCTCTTGGGGAACCTAACGACTTCCTACAACCTGGGGGATCCTTTAAACTCATCTTT.

Points on this clone: TCRdb's listed protein matches a much larger clone and diverges from this DNA's translation at residue 15, likely through a read error; the protein shown comes from the DNA. Here the V gene is TRDV2, but the J gene went uncalled; the DNA was not compared with TRDD3, the D call given in the table. The CDR3 has 17 amino acids. The germline V gene has CDR1 GEAIGNYY and CDR2 EKD. The DNA of the CDR3 is TGTGCCTGTGACACCGGAACTGGGGGATACGAGACCGATAAACACATCTTT. Its protein product is CACDTGTGGYETDKHIF.

This clone was picked up many times. It is likely a read error: a sequence one base away is far more abundant. Different DNA sequences within this sample yield the same CDR3. No J gene was assigned, while the V gene was called as TRDV2; TRDD3, as called in the table, went unchecked against the DNA. The CDR3 has 19 residues. CDR1 is GEAIGNYY and CDR2 is EKD in the germline V gene. CDR3: CACDTPWDTKGPYTDKLIF. CDR3 DNA sequence: TGTGCCTGTGACACCCCATGGGATACTAAAGGCCCGTACACCGATAAACTCATCTTC.

There are a few counts of this clone. This likely traces to a read error, being one base from a far larger clone. At the DNA level, this CDR3 is encoded by other sequences in the same sample as well. This chain uses TRDV2 with TRDJ1; TRDD3 agrees at 13 bases. Trimming at V came to 4 bases and at J to 0 bases, leaving 28 bases not matched to a gene. In germline, CDR1 is GEAIGNYY, CDR2 EKD. The length of the CDR3 is 24 residues. CDR3 DNA: TGTGCCTGTGATACCGTTAATACTGGGGGATACGCGCCCACGACCCAGTCGTACACCGATAAACTCATCTTT. Translation gives CACDTVNTGGYAPTTQSYTDKLIF.

This clone was found many times. This DNA's translation differs at residue 6 from TCRdb's protein, which comes from a much larger clone; a read error is likely, and the protein shown is translated from the DNA. This sequence joins TRDV2 and TRDJ1; 8 nucleotides line up with TRDD3. After removal of 0 bases from V and 0 bases from J, the junction contained 17 bases not matched to a gene. The CDR3 is 20 residues long. CDR1 GEAIGNYY and CDR2 EKD come from the germline V gene. The CDR3 nucleotides are TGTGCCTGTGACACCGCGAGTGGGGGATCCCCCTTTCTCTACACCGATAAACTCATCTTT. Translated: CACDTASGGSPFLYTDKLIF.

Worth noting for this clone: It is likely a read error: a sequence one base away is far more abundant. Other DNA sequences within the sample encode an identical CDR3. The gene calls are TRDV1 and TRDJ1; TRDD2 is a possible D gene (5 bases). Looked up from germline, CDR1 is TSWWSYY and CDR2 is QGS. Trimming took off 1 base at V and 0 bases at J, with 42 bases between the two ends. This CDR3 has 26 amino acids. CDR3 sequence reads: CALGEPLGSPNPTGHVCPRDTDKLIF. The CDR3, as DNA: TGTGCTCTTGGGGAACCACTCGGTTCCCCTAACCCTACCGGGCATGTTTGTCCGCGGGACACCGATAAACTCATCTTT.

This clone was seen a few times. Since a far larger clone is one base different, this is likely a read error. This same CDR3 is encoded by further DNA sequences in the sample. No call exists for the J gene, whereas the V gene is TRDV2; the DNA was not compared with TRDD3, the D call given in the table. The V gene's germline CDR1 is GEAIGNYY and CDR2 EKD. The CDR3 spans 18 residues. CDR3 residues: CACDTVAGIRPRADKLIF. The CDR3, as DNA: TGTGCCTGTGACACCGTTGCTGGGATACGCCCCCGAGCCGATAAGCTCATCTTT.

Comments on this clone: A far more abundant clone sits one base away, making this likely a read error. The sample carries other DNA sequences with the same CDR3. This chain joins TRDV1 and TRDJ1; 8 nucleotides agree with TRDD3. The J gene was not available in TCRdb and was assigned here by matching the DNA to germline segments. Looked up from germline, CDR1 is TSWWSYY and CDR2 is QGS. Unmatched junction bases numbered 28, after V lost 11 bases and J lost 2 bases. The CDR3 spans 20 residues. CDR3 nucleotides: TGTGCTTTAGGGGGCTCGACCTTCCCCGTACTGTTGGGGGATACCGATAAACTCATCTTT. Translated: CALGGSTFPVLLGDTDKLIF.